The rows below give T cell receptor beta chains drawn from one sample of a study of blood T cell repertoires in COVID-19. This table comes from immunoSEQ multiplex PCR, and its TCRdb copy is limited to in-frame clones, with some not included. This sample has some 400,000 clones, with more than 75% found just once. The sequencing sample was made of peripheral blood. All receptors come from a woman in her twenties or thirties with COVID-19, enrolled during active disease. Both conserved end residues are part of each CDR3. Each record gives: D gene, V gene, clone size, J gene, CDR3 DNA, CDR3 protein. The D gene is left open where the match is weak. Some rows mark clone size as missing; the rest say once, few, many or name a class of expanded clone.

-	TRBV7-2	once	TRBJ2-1	TGTGCCAGCAGCCCCGTGACGGGCTCCTACAATGAGCAGTTCTTC	CASSPVTGSYNEQFF
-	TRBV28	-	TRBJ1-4	TGTGCCAGCAGACGACAAAGAGGACAGCTAAATGAAAAACTGTTTTTT	CASRRQRGQLNEKLFF
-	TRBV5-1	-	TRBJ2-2	TGCGCCAGCAGCCCCGACAGTATTTCGGGCACCGGGGAGCTGTTTTTT	CASSPDSISGTGELFF
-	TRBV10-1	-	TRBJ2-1	TGCGCATCCAGGGGAGCCGATGAGCAGTTCTTC	CASRGADEQFF
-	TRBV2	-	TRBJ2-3	TGTGCCACCCTGAGGATAGATACGCAGTATTTT	CATLRIDTQYF
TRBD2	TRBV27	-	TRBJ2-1	TGTGCCAGCAGTTTATCGTCTAGCGGGTTCTACAATGAGCAGTTCTTC	CASSLSSSGFYNEQFF
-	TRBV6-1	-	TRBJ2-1	TGTGCCAGCAGTGAAGCCCCGGGACTTTACAATGAGCAGTTCTTC	CASSEAPGLYNEQFF
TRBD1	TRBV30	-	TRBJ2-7	TGTGCCTGGAGTGTAGAGGGGGCAGGCGAGCAGTACTTC	CAWSVEGAGEQYF
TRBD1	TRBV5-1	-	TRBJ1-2	TGCGCCAGCAGCTTATCAGGGGGCTACGGCTACACCTTC	CASSLSGGYGYTF
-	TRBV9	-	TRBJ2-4	TGTGCCAGCAGTGGGGGCCCGCTGGGGGCCAAAAACATTCAGTACTTC	CASSGGPLGAKNIQYF
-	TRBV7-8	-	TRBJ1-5	TGTGCCAGCAGACCGGACGTATCAGGGGATCAGCCCCAGCATTTT	CASRPDVSGDQPQHF
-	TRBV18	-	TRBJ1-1	TGTGCCAGCTCAAGAGGGTCAGGCCCTTACACTGAAGCTTTCTTT	CASSRGSGPYTEAFF
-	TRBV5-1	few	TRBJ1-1	TGCGCCAGCAGTTTAACAGGGTTGGGCACTGAAGCTTTCTTT	CASSLTGLGTEAFF
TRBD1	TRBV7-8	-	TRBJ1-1	TGTGCCAGCAGCTTCCCGGACAGGGCGGACACTGAAGCTTTCTTT	CASSFPDRADTEAFF